This TCR beta chain emerged from a study of blood T cell repertoires in COVID-19. Study context: COVID-19 samples from acute and convalescent phases originated in the United States, Italy and Spain. The analysed material was cDNA or gDNA that came from T cells, B-cell-depleted T cells, or PBMCs.

CDR3 length: 12 residues. How the authors handled the data: How many nucleated cells were present was estimated from reference gene primer amplification. Some clones are missing from TCRdb's copy, which holds only in-frame ones; the method was immunoSEQ multiplex PCR. That table furnishes V, J and clone size, whereas the DNA furnished D and trimming. The sample has 240,000 or so clones; approximately 80% are singletons. This TCR derives from a woman of 80 years or more with acute or convalescent COVID-19. Sequencing was done on a sample of peripheral blood. V usage is TRBV21-1 and J usage is TRBJ2-6; the D segment call TRBD2 is taken from the table without a DNA check. TRBV21-1 is classified as a pseudogene. The CDR3 DNA reads as TGTGCCACCTTCTCTGGGGCCAACGTCCTGACTTTC. This encodes CATFSGANVLTF.